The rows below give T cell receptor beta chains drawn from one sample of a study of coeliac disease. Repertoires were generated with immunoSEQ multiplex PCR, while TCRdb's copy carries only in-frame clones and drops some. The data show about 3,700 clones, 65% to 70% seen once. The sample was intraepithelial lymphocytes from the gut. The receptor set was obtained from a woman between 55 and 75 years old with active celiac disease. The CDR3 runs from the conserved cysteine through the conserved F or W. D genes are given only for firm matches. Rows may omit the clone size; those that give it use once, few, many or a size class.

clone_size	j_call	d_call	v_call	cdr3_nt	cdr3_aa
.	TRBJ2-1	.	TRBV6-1	TGTGCCAGCAGTGAAACGAATATTTTTAGCTCCTACAATGAGCAGTTCTTC	CASSETNIFSSYNEQFF
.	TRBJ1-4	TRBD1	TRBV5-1	TGCGCCAGCAGCATTGGGACAGGGGGCAATGAAAAACTGTTTTTT	CASSIGTGGNEKLFF
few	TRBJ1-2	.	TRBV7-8	TGTGCCAGCAGCTTAACCGGCGGGGGCGAGGAGTACTATGGCTACACCTTC	CASSLTGGGEEYYGYTF
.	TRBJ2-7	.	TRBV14	TGTGCCAGCAGCCCCAGCGCTAGCGTAGCCTACGAGCAGTACTTC	CASSPSASVAYEQYF
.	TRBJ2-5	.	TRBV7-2	TGTGCCAGCAGATTGTCAGGGGCGTTAAAATGGGAGACCCAGTACTTC	CASRLSGALKWETQYF
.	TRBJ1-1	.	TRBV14	TGTGCCAGCAGCCTGTACAGGGTTCGCACTGAAGCTTTCTTT	CASSLYRVRTEAFF
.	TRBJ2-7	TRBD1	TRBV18	TGTGCCAGCTCACAAAGGGACAGCAGCTCCTACGAGCAGTACTTC	CASSQRDSSSYEQYF
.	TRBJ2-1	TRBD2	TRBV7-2	TGTGCCAGCAGCTTAGGAGCGGGGAGCTCCTACAATGAGCAGTTCTTC	CASSLGAGSSYNEQFF
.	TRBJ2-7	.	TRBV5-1	TGCGCCAGCAGCCTGGGAGGAACCTCCTACGAGCAGTACTTC	CASSLGGTSYEQYF
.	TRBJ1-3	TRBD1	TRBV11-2	TGTGCCAGCAGCCTAACGGGACAGGGGATCGAGGGAAACACCATATATTTT	CASSLTGQGIEGNTIYF
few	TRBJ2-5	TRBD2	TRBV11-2	TGTGCCAGCAACGATTACGGCCGGGGGGGCAGAGAGACCCAGTACTTC	CASNDYGRGGRETQYF
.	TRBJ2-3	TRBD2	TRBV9	TGTGCCAGCAGCGTAACGCGAGCGGGGTTAACAGATACGCAGTATTTT	CASSVTRAGLTDTQYF
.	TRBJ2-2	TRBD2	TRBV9	TGTGCCAGCAGCGTAGCTCCAAGCGGGAGGGGGGAGCTGTTTTTT	CASSVAPSGRGELFF
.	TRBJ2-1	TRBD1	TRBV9	TGTGCCAGCAGCGGGATCTCCGGGACAGGAGGCCGCAATGAGCAGTTCTTC	CASSGISGTGGRNEQFF
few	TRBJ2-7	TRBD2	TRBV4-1	TGCGCCAGCAGCCAAGCCGCGGGGGCCTACGAGCAGTACTTC	CASSQAAGAYEQYF
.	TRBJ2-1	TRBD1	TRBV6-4	TGTGCCAGCAGTCAGGGGGTGACGGGCAACAATGAGCAGTTCTTC	CASSQGVTGNNEQFF
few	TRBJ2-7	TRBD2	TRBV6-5	TGTGCCAGCAGGCGTGCGGGGGATGGAACCTACGAGCAGTACTTC	CASRRAGDGTYEQYF
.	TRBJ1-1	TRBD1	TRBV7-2	TGTGCCAGCAGCTTAGGCTGGACAGGGTTCCGAGTCACTGAAGCTTTCTTT	CASSLGWTGFRVTEAFF
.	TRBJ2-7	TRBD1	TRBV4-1	TGCGCCAGCAGCCATGGACAGGGACCCTACGAGCAGTACTTC	CASSHGQGPYEQYF
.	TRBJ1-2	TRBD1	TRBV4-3	TGCGCCAGCAGCCAGACCCGGGACAGGGGAGGCTATGGCTACACCTTC	CASSQTRDRGGYGYTF
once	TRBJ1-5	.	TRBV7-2	TGTGCCAGCAGCTTCGACACCGAGCAGCCCCAGCATTTT	CASSFDTEQPQHF
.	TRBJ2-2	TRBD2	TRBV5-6	TGTGCCACCGTCAAAGGGGCTAGCGGCACCGGGGAGCTGTTTTTT	CATVKGASGTGELFF
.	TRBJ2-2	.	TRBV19	TGTGCCAGTAGTATTGGCTGGTCCGGGGCCGGGGAGCTGTTTTTT	CASSIGWSGAGELFF
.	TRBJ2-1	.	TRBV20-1	TGCAGTGCTAGAGATCTGGGCGAGCAGTTCTTC	CSARDLGEQFF
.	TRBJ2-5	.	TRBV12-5	TGTGCTAGTGGTTTGGGGGAGGTACAAGAGACCCAGTACTTC	CASGLGEVQETQYF
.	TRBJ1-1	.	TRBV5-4	TGTGCCAGCAGCTTGGCGCGGGGGCTCCCTGAAGCTTTCTTT	CASSLARGLPEAFF
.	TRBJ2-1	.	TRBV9	TGTGCCAGCAGCGTAGGTGGTAGTTTCAATGAGCAGTTCTTC	CASSVGGSFNEQFF
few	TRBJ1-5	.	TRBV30	TGTGCCTGGAGTGTAGGCGGAGTTCAGCCCCAGCATTTT	CAWSVGGVQPQHF
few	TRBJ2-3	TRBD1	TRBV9	TGTGCCAGCAGCGCCAGACAGGGGTCCCCCACAGATACGCAGTATTTT	CASSARQGSPTDTQYF
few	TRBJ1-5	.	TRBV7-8	TGTGCCAGCAGCCCCCGCACAGGACGGGATCAGCCCCAGCATTTT	CASSPRTGRDQPQHF
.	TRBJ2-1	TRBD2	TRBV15	TGTGCCACCAGCAGAGGGGGCGGGAGGGCCCGCTCCTACAATGAGCAGTTCTTC	CATSRGGGRARSYNEQFF
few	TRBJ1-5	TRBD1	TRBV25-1	TGTGCCAGCAGTGGAGCAGGGACAGGGAATCAGCCCCAGCATTTT	CASSGAGTGNQPQHF
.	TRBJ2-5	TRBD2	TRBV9	TGTGCCAGCGCGCGAGGGAGGGATCGGCAAGAGACCCAGTACTTC	CASARGRDRQETQYF
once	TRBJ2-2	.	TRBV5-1	TGCGCCAGCAGCTTGGCCTCGTGGGCGGGCACCGGGGAGCTGTTTTTT	CASSLASWAGTGELFF
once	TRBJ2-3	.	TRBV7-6	TGTGCCAGCAGCTTAGTAGCTAGACTCCAAGTACCAGATACGCAGTATTTT	CASSLVARLQVPDTQYF